This TCR beta chain is drawn from a study of T-cell reconstitution after alpha-beta-depleted transplantation in children. Unique molecular identifiers were incorporated during preparation of the TCRbeta library. One entry per CDR3 protein results from TCRdb running MiXCR on the PCR reads. The table has 300,000 to 400,000 distinct CDR3 sequences, more than 10% seen once. Trimming at V came to 6 bases and at J to 3 bases, leaving 8 bases not matched to a gene. The germline gives CDR1 MNHEY, CDR2 SMNVEV (reference sequence). This CDR3 has 15 amino acids. This TCR was sampled from a human donor who donated a stem cell graft to a child with Fanconi anemia. Sequenced here: PBMCs, sampled from the stem cell graft. V gene TRBV27 combines with J gene TRBJ2-7; 10 bases line up with TRBD1. The DNA for the CDR3 is TGTGCCAGCAGCCAGACAGGGGGCGCCTTCTACGAGCAGTACTTC. The encoded protein is CASSQTGGAFYEQYF.